Described below is a single T cell receptor beta chain sequence and its context. TCRdb used MiXCR to reprocess the 5' RACE reads, holding one entry per CDR3 protein. This table has 300,000 to 400,000 distinct CDR3 sequences, approximately 13% appearing once. This sample stems from a study of T-cell memory formation after mild COVID-19. The CDR3 length is 12 residues. Germline V lookup: CDR1 MDHEN, CDR2 SYDVKM. V was pared by 7 bases and J by 5 bases, with 9 bases between. The J gene is TRBJ2-4, the V gene TRBV28; the D gene is possibly TRBD1 (5 bases). The sample was PBMCs or a T cell subset sorted from them (not recorded which). This sequence originates from a man between 18 and 35 years old who had mild COVID-19 (a few samples of this study predate the infection). Cell type and time point are not known. The CDR3 protein is CASKTQENIQYF. The CDR3 nucleotides are TGTGCCAGCAAGACACAGGAAAACATTCAGTACTTC.